What follows are 31 T cell receptor beta chains derived from one specimen sequenced in a study of T cell clusters in autoimmune cytopenias. Some 39,000 genome equivalents of blood DNA were amplified for TRB. TRB rearrangements were amplified by touch-down multiplex PCR with mixed TRB-A/B primers. Reprocessing the multiplex PCR reads, TCRdb reports a single entry for every CDR3 protein and omits DNA. Here the sample table reports a few thousand distinct CDR3 sequences. The specimen sequenced was peripheral blood. All receptors derive from a human donor with an autoimmune cytopenia or autoimmune hepatitis (not recorded which).

The chain is built from TRBV6-1 and TRBJ2-1; TCRdb selects TRBD2, and the lack of DNA leaves this call unchecked. The V gene's germline CDR1 is MNHNS and CDR2 SASEGT. There are 15 residues in the CDR3. The CDR3 here is CASRSGLAGGNEQFF.

Considering frequency, this clonotype is medium-sized. This rearrangement joins TRBV12-3 or TRBV12-4 to TRBJ1-1. The CDR3 covers 14 residues. CDR3 residues: CASSTQERSPRAFF.

This clonotype is deemed medium-sized by its frequency. The chain employs TRBV11-1 and TRBJ2-7; with no DNA, the TCRdb D assignment of TRBD1 cannot be verified. CDR3 size: 13 residues. Germline V gene data show CDR1 as SGHAT and CDR2 as FQDESV (reference sequence). The CDR3 sequence is CASSAGTVYEQYF.

The genes are TRBV20-1 and TRBJ2-3; no DNA is available, so the TRBD2 call from TCRdb remains unchecked. The germline gives CDR1 DFQATT, CDR2 SNEGSKA (reference sequence). The CDR3 is 19 amino acids. The CDR3 spells CSARTLLDKGSLSTDTQYF.

This clonotype is identified as medium-sized from frequency. The chain employs TRBV15 and TRBJ2-1; TCRdb reports TRBD1, a call that lacks DNA to check it against. The length of the CDR3 is 15 residues. In germline, CDR1 is LNHNV, CDR2 YYDKDF (reference sequence). The chain's CDR3 is CATSGRDSSYNEQFF.

The chain couples TRBV27 to TRBJ2-3. This CDR3 spans 14 amino acids. The V gene's germline CDR1 is MNHEY and CDR2 SMNVEV (reference sequence). CDR3 amino acids: CASSESKRTYTQYF.

This clonotype is classed as medium-sized by frequency. The CDR3 reads CASSLIGRGNYEQYF. This chain joins TRBV5-1 and TRBJ2-7; TCRdb picks TRBD1, but there is no DNA to check that call. The CDR3 has 15 amino acids. Germline CDR1 and CDR2: SGHRS and YFSETQ. The full variable domain, rest sourced from reference TRBV5-1 and TRBJ2-7, is KAGVTQTPRYLIKTRGQQVTLSCSPISGHRSVSWYQQTPGQGLQFLFEYFSETQRNKGNFPGRFSGRQFSNSRSEMNVSTLELGDSALYLCASSLIGRGNYEQYFGPGTRLTVT.

J is TRBJ2-5 and V is TRBV5-1. Per the germline V gene, CDR1 is SGHRS and CDR2 is YFSETQ. The length of the CDR3 is 13 residues. CDR3 residues: CASSLMGQETQYF.

CDR3 sequence reads: CASSQGGSNQPQHF. The chain has TRBV14 and TRBJ1-5; TCRdb's assignment of TRBD1 cannot be checked, as there is no DNA. The CDR3 runs 14 residues. Germline CDR1 reads SGHDN; CDR2 reads FVKESK.

In terms of frequency, this clonotype is medium-sized. The chain's CDR3 is CASSFASSGSLDEQFF. The rearrangement joins TRBV7-6 to TRBJ2-1; TCRdb proposes TRBD2, but this gene call is untestable without DNA. Germline V gene lookup returns CDR1 SGHVS and CDR2 FNYEAQ. The CDR3 contains 16 residues.

This clonotype ranks as medium-sized in terms of frequency. The CDR3 sequence: CAWTGTGVFRDTQYF. The chain combines TRBV30 with TRBJ2-3; TCRdb's D gene call, TRBD1, goes unchecked for lack of DNA. Looked up from germline, CDR1 is GTSNPN and CDR2 is SVGIG (reference sequence). There are 15 residues in the CDR3.

The chain couples TRBV19 to TRBJ2-2; there is no DNA to check the TCRdb D call of TRBD1. The CDR3 length is 15 residues. Per the germline V gene, CDR1 is LNHDA and CDR2 is SQIVND (reference sequence). Here the CDR3 reads CASSMTGQGTGELFF.

This clonotype is deemed medium-sized by its frequency. The chain carries TRBV12-3 or TRBV12-4 and TRBJ2-7. This CDR3 region has 14 residues. This chain's CDR3 is CASSLVVGSYEQYF.

The V gene is TRBV18, the J gene TRBJ2-5; absent DNA, TCRdb's TRBD1 call cannot be checked. The CDR3 has 13 residues. The germline V gene has CDR1 KGHSH and CDR2 LQKENI. The CDR3 loop reads CASSQGLLETQYF.

Measured by frequency, this clonotype is medium-sized. V usage is TRBV19 and J usage is TRBJ1-5; with no DNA, the TCRdb D assignment of TRBD1 cannot be verified. CDR3 length: 14 amino acids. Germline V gene sequence: CDR1 LNHDA, CDR2 SQIVND (reference sequence). The CDR3 here is CASSNQGDRQPQHF.

According to its frequency, this clonotype is medium-sized. The chain joins TRBV6-1 to TRBJ2-3; the D call from TCRdb, TRBD1, cannot be confirmed without DNA. From germline, CDR1 is MNHNS and CDR2 SASEGT. The CDR3 spans 15 residues. This CDR3 reads CASSEARGAIDTQYF.

This clonotype shows up as medium-sized by frequency. This chain joins TRBV6-6 and TRBJ2-7; without DNA, the TCRdb call of TRBD2 cannot be checked. Germline-derived CDR1 and CDR2 are MNHNY and SVGAGI (reference sequence). The CDR3 sequence is 15 residues long. The CDR3 is CASSYELAGNYEQYF.

The chain carries TRBV5-5 and TRBJ1-4; TCRdb indicates TRBD1, and absent DNA this call remains unverified. Germline assignment: CDR1 SGHKS and CDR2 YYEKEE (reference sequence). The CDR3 extends over 17 amino acids. CDR3: CASSLGQGGGLNEKLFF. Combining the CDR3 with reference TRBV5-5 and TRBJ1-4 gives the whole variable domain DAGVTQSPTHLIKTRGQQVTLRCSPISGHKSVSWYQQVLGQGPQFIFQYYEKEERGRGNFPDRFSARQFPNYSSELNVNALLLGDSALYLCASSLGQGGGLNEKLFFGSGTQLSVL.

This clonotype is called medium-sized (0.01 to 0.1%) based on its frequency. The chain uses TRBV7-2 and TRBJ1-2. Looked up from germline, CDR1 is SGHTA and CDR2 is FQGNSA. The CDR3 sequence is 14 residues long. The CDR3 is CASSFRTANYGYTF.

This clonotype registers medium-sized (0.01 to 0.1%) by frequency. The chain employs TRBV30 and TRBJ2-2; TCRdb names TRBD2, which stays unverified in the absence of DNA. Germline lookup yields CDR1 GTSNPN and CDR2 SVGIG (reference sequence). This CDR3 is 14 amino acids long. CDR3 loop: CAWRRQGNTGELFF.

The chain employs TRBV5-1 and TRBJ2-5; TCRdb's assignment of TRBD1 cannot be checked, as there is no DNA. CDR3 length: 13 amino acids. Germline V gene lookup returns CDR1 SGHRS and CDR2 YFSETQ. The CDR3 protein is CASSFIGEETQYF.

By frequency, this clonotype is medium-sized. V and J are TRBV7-9 and TRBJ2-5. Looked up from germline, CDR1 is SEHNR and CDR2 is FQNEAQ (reference sequence). CDR3 size: 13 residues. The CDR3 loop is CASRSLGQETQYF.

The J gene is TRBJ1-3, the V gene TRBV6-1. The germline CDR1 and CDR2 sequences are MNHNS and SASEGT. The CDR3 consists of 16 residues. The chain's CDR3 is CASSYSGRTSGNTIYF.

According to its frequency, this clonotype is medium-sized. The chain joins TRBV7-9 to TRBJ2-2; TCRdb indicates TRBD2, and absent DNA this call remains unverified. Per germline, CDR1 SEHNR and CDR2 FQNEAQ (reference sequence). This CDR3 has 17 residues. The CDR3 sequence is CASSFATSGVNTGELFF.

This clonotype is labeled medium-sized based on frequency. V gene TRBV10-3 combines with J gene TRBJ2-3; the D call from TCRdb, TRBD2, cannot be confirmed without DNA. The CDR3 loop spans 17 amino acids. Germline V gives CDR1 ENHRY, CDR2 SYGVKD. This CDR3 is CAISESRGVVRADTQYF.

This chain joins TRBV6-5 and TRBJ1-2; TCRdb's D call of TRBD1 is untestable without DNA. This CDR3 has 20 amino acids. Germline assignment: CDR1 MNHEY and CDR2 SVGAGI. The chain's CDR3 is CASSYSPTGGASQSDYGYTF.

CDR3 sequence: CASSTPVRGEGPEQYF. This chain connects TRBV6-5 to TRBJ2-7; no DNA is available, so the TRBD1 call from TCRdb remains unchecked. Germline loops: CDR1 MNHEY, CDR2 SVGAGI. The CDR3 covers 16 residues.

Considering frequency, this clonotype is medium-sized. This chain links TRBV15 with TRBJ1-1; without DNA, the TCRdb call of TRBD1 cannot be checked. Per the germline V gene, CDR1 is LNHNV and CDR2 is YYDKDF (reference sequence). The CDR3 totals 13 residues. The CDR3 protein is CATSSLTGLEAFF.

This clonotype is classed as medium-sized by frequency. The chain joins TRBV7-2 to TRBJ2-5; TCRdb proposes TRBD2, but this gene call is untestable without DNA. The CDR3 spans 16 residues. Germline V gene lookup returns CDR1 SGHTA and CDR2 FQGNSA. The CDR3 loop reads CASSGRLAGGQETQYF.

Frequency places this clonotype as medium-sized. The V call is TRBV30, the J call TRBJ2-1. The length of the CDR3 is 13 residues. Germline V gene data show CDR1 as GTSNPN and CDR2 as SVGIG (reference sequence). This CDR3 reads CAWSVTHYNEQFF. The variable domain in full, completed from reference TRBV30 and TRBJ2-1, reads SQTIHQWPATLVQPVGSPLSLECTVEGTSNPNLYWYRQAAGRGLQLLFYSVGIGQISSEVPQNLSASRPQDRQFILSSKKLLLSDSGFYLCAWSVTHYNEQFFGPGTRLTVL.

This clonotype is medium-sized (0.01 to 0.1%) by frequency. V usage is TRBV12-3 or TRBV12-4 and J usage is TRBJ1-5; the TCRdb D gene call, TRBD1, has no DNA to confirm it. This CDR3 has 14 residues. The CDR3 sequence is CASSLGRSRQPQHF.